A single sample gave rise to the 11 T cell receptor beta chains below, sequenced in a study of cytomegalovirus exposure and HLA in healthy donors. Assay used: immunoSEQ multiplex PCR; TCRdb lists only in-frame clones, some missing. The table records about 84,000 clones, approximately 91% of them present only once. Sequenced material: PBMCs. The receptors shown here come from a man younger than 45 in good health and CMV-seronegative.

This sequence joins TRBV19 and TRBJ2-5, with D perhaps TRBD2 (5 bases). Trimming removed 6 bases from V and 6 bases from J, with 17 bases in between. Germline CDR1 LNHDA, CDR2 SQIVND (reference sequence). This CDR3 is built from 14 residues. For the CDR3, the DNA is TGTGCCAGTAGCAGCGCCCGGGATGGTAAGACCCAGTACTTC. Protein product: CASSSARDGKTQYF.

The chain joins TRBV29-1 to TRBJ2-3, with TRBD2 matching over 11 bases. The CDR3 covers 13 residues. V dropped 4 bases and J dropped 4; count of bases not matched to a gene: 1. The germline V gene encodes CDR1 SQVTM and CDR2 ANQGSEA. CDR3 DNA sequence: TGCAGCGTTGTAGCGGGGGGGTCAGATACGCAGTATTTT. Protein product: CSVVAGGSDTQYF.

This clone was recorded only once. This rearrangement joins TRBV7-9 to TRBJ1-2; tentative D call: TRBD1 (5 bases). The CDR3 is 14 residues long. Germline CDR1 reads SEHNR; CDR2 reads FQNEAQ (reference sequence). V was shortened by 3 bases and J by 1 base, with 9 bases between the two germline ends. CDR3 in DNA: TGTGCCAGCAGCTTCAGGGCGGATAACTATGGCTACACCTTC. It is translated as CASSFRADNYGYTF.

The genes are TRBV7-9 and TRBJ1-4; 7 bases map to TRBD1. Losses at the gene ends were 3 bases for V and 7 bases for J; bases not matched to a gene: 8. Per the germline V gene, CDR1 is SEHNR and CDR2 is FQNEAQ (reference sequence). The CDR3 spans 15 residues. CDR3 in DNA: TGTGCCAGCAGCTTGTCTCAGGGGGTGGGTGAAAAACTGTTTTTT. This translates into CASSLSQGVGEKLFF.

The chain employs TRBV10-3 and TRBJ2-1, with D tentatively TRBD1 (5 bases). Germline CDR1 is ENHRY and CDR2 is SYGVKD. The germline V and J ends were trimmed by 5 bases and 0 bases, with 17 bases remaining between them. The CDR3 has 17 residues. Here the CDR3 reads CAISPTSRTSSYNEQFF. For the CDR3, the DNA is TGTGCCATCAGTCCAACCTCTAGGACAAGCTCCTACAATGAGCAGTTCTTC.

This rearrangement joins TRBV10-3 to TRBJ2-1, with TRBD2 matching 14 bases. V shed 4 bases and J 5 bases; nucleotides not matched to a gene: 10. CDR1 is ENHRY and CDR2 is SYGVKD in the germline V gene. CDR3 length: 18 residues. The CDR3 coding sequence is TGTGCCATCAGTGCGCGAAGACTAGCGGGAGGGCCCAACAATGAGCAGTTCTTC. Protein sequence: CAISARRLAGGPNNEQFF.

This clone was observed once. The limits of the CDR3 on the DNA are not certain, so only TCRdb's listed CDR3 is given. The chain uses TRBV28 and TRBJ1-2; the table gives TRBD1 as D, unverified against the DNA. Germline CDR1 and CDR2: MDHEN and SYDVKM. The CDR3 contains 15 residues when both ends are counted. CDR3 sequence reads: CASSSSGHTNYGYTF.

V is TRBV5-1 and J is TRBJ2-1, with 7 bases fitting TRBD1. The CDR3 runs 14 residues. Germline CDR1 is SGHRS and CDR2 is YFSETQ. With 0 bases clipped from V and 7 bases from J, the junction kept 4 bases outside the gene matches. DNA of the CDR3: TGCGCCAGCAGCTTGGCCGGACAGGTGAATGAGCAGTTCTTC. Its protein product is CASSLAGQVNEQFF.

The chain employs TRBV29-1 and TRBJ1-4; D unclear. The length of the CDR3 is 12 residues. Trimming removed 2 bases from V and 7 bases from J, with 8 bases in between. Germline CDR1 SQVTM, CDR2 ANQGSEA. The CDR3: CSVEISSEKLFF. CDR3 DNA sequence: TGCAGCGTTGAAATTTCGAGTGAAAAACTGTTTTTT.

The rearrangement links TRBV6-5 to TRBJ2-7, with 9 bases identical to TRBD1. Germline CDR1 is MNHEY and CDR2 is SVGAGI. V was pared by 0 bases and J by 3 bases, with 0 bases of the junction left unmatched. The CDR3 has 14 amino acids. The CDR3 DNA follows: TGTGCCAGCAGTTACTCGACAGGGGGCTACGAGCAGTACTTC. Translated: CASSYSTGGYEQYF.

The CDR3 DNA reads TGTGCCAGCTCAATCACGGAACAGGCTTATGGCTACACCTTC. Amino acid sequence: CASSITEQAYGYTF. This chain uses TRBV18 with TRBJ1-2; D perhaps matches TRBD1 (5 bases). Germline assignment: CDR1 KGHSH and CDR2 LQKENI. The CDR3 runs 14 residues. V lost 5 bases and J 5 bases, leaving 15 bases between the germline ends.